The clone carrying this TCR beta chain was picked up a small number of times. What it recognizes is unknown. This sample stems from a study of tumor-infiltrating lymphocytes in localized non-small cell lung cancer. The wider study: Patients included smokers and never-smokers with various histologies, some sampled after neoadjuvant chemotherapy. From each patient, both tumor and uninvolved lung, non-adjacent to tumor, were sampled. Points from the study as a whole: Available tissue quantity limited TCR sequencing to a patient subset. Technical variation could not be separated from intratumor heterogeneity here.

Data came from immunoSEQ multiplex PCR; TCRdb stores just in-frame clones and leaves some out. The sample holds about 3,000 clones; 52% are singletons and the top ten take 8% to 11%. Germline V gene data show CDR1 as SGHRS and CDR2 as YFSETQ. Trimming took off 7 bases at V and 5 bases at J, with 16 bases between the two ends. The CDR3 sequence is 14 residues long. The chain joins TRBV5-1 to TRBJ2-1; no definite D call. The clonotype originates from a human donor with non-small cell lung cancer. Input material: uninvolved lung tissue not adjacent to the tumor. The CDR3 region is CASRLIPANNEQFF. The DNA for the CDR3 is TGCGCCAGCCGCCTTATCCCCGCTAACAATGAGCAGTTCTTC. Using reference TRBV5-1 and TRBJ2-1 for the parts outside the CDR3, the full variable domain is KAGVTQTPRYLIKTRGQQVTLSCSPISGHRSVSWYQQTPGQGLQFLFEYFSETQRNKGNFPGRFSGRQFSNSRSEMNVSTLELGDSALYLCASRLIPANNEQFFGPGTRLTVL.